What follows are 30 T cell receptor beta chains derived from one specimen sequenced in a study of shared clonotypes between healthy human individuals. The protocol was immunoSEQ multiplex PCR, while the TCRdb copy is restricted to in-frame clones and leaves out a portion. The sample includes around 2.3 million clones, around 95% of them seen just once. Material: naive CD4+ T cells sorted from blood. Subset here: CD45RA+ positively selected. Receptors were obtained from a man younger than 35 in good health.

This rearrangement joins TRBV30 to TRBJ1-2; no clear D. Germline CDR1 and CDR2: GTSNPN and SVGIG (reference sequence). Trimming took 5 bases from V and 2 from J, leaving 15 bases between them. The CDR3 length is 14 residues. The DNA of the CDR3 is TGTGCCTGGGTCCCACGGAACTCCAACTATGGCTACACCTTC. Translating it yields CAWVPRNSNYGYTF.

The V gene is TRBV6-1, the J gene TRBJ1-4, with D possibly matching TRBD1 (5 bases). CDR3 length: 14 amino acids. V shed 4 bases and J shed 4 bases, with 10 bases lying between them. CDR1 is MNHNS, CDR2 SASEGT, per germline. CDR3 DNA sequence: TGTGCCAGCAGTGGGGGACGCCTTAATGAAAAACTGTTTTTT. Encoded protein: CASSGGRLNEKLFF.

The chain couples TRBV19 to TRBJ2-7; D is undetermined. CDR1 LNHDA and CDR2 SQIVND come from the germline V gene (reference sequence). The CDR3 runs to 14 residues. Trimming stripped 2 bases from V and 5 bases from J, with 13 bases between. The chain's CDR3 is CASSISTLENEQYF. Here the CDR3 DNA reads TGTGCCAGTAGTATAAGTACACTCGAAAACGAGCAGTACTTC.

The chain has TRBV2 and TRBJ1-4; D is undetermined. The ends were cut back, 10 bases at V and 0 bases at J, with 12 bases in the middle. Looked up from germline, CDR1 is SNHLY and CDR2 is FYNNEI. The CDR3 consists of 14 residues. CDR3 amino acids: CATKESATNEKLFF. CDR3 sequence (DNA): TGTGCCACAAAGGAGTCTGCAACTAATGAAAAACTGTTTTTT.

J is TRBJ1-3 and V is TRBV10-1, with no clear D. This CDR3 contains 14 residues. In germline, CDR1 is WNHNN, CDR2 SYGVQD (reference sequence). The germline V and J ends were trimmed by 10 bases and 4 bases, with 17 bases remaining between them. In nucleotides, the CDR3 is TGCGCCACCCCGGAGGGAAACATAGGAAACACCATATATTTT. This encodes CATPEGNIGNTIYF.

The CDR3 nucleotides are TGTGCCAGCAGCAAGGGTGGAGGAGGAATCGAGCAGTACTTC. Amino acids: CASSKGGGGIEQYF. The rearrangement joins TRBV5-4 to TRBJ2-7; D is perhaps TRBD2 (5 bases). This CDR3 spans 14 amino acids. Trimming shortened V by 4 bases and J by 6 bases, and 17 bases separated the two germline ends. Germline assignment: CDR1 SGHNT and CDR2 YYREEE (reference sequence).

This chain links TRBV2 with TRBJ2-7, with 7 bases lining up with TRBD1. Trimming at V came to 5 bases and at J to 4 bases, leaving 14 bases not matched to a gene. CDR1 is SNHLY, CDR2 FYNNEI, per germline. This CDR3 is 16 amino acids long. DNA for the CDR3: TGTGCCAGCAGTCGGGACAGCATACATAATCCGTACGAGCAGTACTTC. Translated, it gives CASSRDSIHNPYEQYF.

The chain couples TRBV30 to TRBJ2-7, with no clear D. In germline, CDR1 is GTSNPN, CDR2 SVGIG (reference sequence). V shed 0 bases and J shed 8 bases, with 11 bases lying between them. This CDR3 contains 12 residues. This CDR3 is CAWSVNAKQQYF. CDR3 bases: TGTGCCTGGAGTGTAAATGCGAAACAGCAGTACTTC.

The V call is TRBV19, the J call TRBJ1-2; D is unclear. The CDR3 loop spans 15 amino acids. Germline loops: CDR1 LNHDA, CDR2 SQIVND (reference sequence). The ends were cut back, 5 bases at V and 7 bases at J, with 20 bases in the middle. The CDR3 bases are TGTGCCAGTAGTGAGTCTCCAGCTGGGCGAAGTGGCTACACCTTC. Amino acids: CASSESPAGRSGYTF.

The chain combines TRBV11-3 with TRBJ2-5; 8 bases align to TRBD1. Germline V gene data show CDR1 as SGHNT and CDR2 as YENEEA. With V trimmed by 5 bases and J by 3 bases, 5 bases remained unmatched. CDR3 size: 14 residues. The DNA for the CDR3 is TGTGCCAGCAGCCGCGACAGGGGCGAAGAGACCCAGTACTTC. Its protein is CASSRDRGEETQYF.

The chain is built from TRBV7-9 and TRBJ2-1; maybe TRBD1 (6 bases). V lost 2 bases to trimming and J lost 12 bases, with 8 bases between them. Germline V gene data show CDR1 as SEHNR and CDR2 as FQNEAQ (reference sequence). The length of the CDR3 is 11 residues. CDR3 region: CASSLSQGQFF. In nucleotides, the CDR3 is TGTGCCAGCAGCTTATCACAGGGGCAGTTCTTC.

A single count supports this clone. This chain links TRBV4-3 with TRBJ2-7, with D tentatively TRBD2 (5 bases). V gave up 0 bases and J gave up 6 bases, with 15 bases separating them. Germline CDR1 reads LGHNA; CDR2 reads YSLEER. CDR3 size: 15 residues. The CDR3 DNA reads TGCGCCAGCAGCCAAGAACCGTCGGGGTTCGGCGAGCAGTACTTC. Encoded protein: CASSQEPSGFGEQYF.

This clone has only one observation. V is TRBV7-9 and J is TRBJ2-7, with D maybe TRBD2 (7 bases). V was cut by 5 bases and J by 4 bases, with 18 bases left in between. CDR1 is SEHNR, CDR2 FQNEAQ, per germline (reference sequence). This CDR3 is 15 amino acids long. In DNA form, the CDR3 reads TGTGCCAGCAGCCCTATGGGGGGGGCGACGTACGAGCAGTACTTC. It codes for CASSPMGGATYEQYF.

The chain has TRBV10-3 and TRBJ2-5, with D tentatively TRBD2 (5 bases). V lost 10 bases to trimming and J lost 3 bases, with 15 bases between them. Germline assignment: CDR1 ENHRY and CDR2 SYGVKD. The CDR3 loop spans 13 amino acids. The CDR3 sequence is CATADRDKETQYF. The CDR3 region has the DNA TGTGCCACCGCGGACCGGGATAAAGAGACCCAGTACTTC.

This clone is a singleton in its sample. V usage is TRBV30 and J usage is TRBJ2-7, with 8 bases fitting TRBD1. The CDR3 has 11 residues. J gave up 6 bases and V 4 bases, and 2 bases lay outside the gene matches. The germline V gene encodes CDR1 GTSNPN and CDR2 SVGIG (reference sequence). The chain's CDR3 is CAWTTGGEQYF. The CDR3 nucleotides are TGTGCCTGGACCACAGGGGGCGAGCAGTACTTC.

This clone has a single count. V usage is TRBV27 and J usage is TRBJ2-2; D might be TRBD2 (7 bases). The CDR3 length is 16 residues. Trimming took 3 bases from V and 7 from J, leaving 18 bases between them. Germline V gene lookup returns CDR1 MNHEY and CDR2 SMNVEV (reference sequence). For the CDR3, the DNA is TGTGCCAGCAGTTTTTTATCCGGGGGGCCTGTCGGGGAGCTGTTTTTT. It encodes CASSFLSGGPVGELFF.

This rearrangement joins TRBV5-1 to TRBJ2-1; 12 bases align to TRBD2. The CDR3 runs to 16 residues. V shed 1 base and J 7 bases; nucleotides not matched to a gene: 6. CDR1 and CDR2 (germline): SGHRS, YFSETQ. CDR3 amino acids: CASSLRASGRANEQFF. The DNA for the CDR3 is TGCGCCAGCAGCTTGAGGGCTAGCGGGAGGGCAAATGAGCAGTTCTTC.

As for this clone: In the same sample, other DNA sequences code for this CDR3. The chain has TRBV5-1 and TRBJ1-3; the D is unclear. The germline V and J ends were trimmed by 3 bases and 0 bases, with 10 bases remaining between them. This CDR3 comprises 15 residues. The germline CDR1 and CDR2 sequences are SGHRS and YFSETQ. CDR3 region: CASSYDGSSGNTIYF. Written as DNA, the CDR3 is TGCGCCAGCAGCTACGACGGAAGCTCTGGAAACACCATATATTTT.

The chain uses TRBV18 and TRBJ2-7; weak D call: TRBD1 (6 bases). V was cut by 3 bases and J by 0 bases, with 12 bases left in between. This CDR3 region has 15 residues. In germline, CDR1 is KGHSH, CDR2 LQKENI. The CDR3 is CASSPMGAISYEQYF. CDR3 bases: TGTGCCAGCTCACCCATGGGGGCTATCTCCTACGAGCAGTACTTC.

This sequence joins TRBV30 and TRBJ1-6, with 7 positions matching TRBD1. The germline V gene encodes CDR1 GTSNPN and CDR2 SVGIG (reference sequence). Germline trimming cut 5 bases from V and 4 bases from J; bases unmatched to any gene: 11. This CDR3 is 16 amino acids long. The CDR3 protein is CAWVDGGQAYNSPLHF. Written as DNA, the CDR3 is TGTGCCTGGGTGGATGGAGGACAGGCATATAATTCACCCCTCCACTTT.

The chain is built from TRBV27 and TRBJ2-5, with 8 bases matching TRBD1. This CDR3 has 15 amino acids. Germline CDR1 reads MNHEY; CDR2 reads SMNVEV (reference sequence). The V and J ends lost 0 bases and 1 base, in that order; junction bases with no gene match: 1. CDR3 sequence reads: CASSLSGQVQETQYF. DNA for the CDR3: TGTGCCAGCAGTTTATCGGGACAGGTCCAAGAGACCCAGTACTTC.

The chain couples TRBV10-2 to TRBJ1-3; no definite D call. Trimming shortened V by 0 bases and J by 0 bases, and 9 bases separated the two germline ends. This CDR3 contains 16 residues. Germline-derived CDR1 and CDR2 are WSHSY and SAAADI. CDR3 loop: CASSESYRHSGNTIYF. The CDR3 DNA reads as TGCGCCAGCAGTGAGTCATACAGACACTCTGGAAACACCATATATTTT.

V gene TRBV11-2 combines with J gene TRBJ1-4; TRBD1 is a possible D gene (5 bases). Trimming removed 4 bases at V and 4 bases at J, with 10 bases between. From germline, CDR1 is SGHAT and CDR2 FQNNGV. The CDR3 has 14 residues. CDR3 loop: CASSSWGDNEKLFF. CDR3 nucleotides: TGTGCCAGCAGCTCGTGGGGGGATAATGAAAAACTGTTTTTT.

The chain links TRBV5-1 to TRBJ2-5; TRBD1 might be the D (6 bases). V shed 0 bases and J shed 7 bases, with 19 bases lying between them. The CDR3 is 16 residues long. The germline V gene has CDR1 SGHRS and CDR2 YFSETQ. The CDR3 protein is CASSLEGQGNYRTQYF. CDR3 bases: TGCGCCAGCAGCTTGGAGGGACAAGGGAATTATCGGACCCAGTACTTC.

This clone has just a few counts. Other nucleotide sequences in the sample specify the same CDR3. The DNA of the CDR3 is TGTGCCAGCAGTAGGGACAGCCAAGAGACCCAGTACTTC. Amino acid sequence: CASSRDSQETQYF. This sequence joins TRBV2 and TRBJ2-5; TRBD1 aligns across 7 bases. Germline-derived CDR1 and CDR2 are SNHLY and FYNNEI. This CDR3 contains 13 residues. With 5 bases clipped from V and 1 base from J, the junction kept 1 base outside the gene matches.

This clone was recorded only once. The CDR3 region has the DNA TGTGCCAGCAGCCAGATGACAGGGGACTTGAGCAATGAGCAGTTCTTC. It encodes CASSQMTGDLSNEQFF. The chain joins TRBV14 to TRBJ2-1; 8 bases align to TRBD1. Looked up from germline, CDR1 is SGHDN and CDR2 is FVKESK. J gave up 6 bases and V 3 bases, and 10 bases lay outside the gene matches. The CDR3 is 16 amino acids. The full variable domain, completed using reference TRBV14 and TRBJ2-1, is EAGVTQFPSHSVIEKGQTVTLRCDPISGHDNLYWYRRVMGKEIKFLLHFVKESKQDESGMPNNRFLAERTGGTYSTLKVQPAELEDSGVYFCASSQMTGDLSNEQFFGPGTRLTVL.

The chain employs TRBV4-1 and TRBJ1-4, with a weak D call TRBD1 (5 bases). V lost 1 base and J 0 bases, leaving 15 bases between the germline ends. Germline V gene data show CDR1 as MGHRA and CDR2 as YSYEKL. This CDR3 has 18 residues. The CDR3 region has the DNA TGCGCCAGCAGCCAAGGGATCGGGGGGGAGGCAACTAATGAAAAACTGTTTTTT. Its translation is CASSQGIGGEATNEKLFF.

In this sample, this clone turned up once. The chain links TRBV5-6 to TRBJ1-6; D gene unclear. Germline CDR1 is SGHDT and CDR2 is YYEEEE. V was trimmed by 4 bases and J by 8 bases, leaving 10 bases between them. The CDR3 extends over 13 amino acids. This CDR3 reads CASSQVGDSPLHF. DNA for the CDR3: TGTGCCAGCAGCCAAGTTGGTGATTCACCCCTCCACTTT.

CDR3 sequence reads: CAISGGAARTDTQYF. DNA for the CDR3: TGTGCCATCAGCGGGGGGGCGGCCCGGACAGATACGCAGTATTTT. V is TRBV10-3 and J is TRBJ2-3; 8 bases line up with TRBD2. The CDR3 runs to 15 residues. Germline CDR1 reads ENHRY; CDR2 reads SYGVKD. The V segment lost 6 bases and the J segment 3 bases; nucleotides outside the gene matches: 8.

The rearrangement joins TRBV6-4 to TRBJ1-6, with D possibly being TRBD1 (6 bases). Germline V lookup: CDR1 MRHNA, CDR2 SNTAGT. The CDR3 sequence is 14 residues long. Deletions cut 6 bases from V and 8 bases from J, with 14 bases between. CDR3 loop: CASRQGGLDSPLHF. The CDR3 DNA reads TGTGCCAGCAGACAGGGTGGCTTAGATTCACCCCTCCACTTT.